This paragraph covers one T cell receptor beta chain sequence. Its antigen remains unidentified. Qualities for individual bases were not recorded, and no much larger clone is one base off. The data were obtained in a study of T cell responses to AZD1222 COVID-19 vaccine (dated by TCRdb to 2020 to 2022). With respect to the entire study: AZD1222 recipients whose second dose came at about 4 weeks and those whose second dose came at about 12 weeks were combined into one group, since spike-specific TCR depth and breadth did not differ between the two schedules. TCR sequencing was performed for about 250 trial participants, of whom some 200 were given two doses of AZD1222 and approximately 25 were given two doses of MenACWY control vaccine. Enrollment into the trials was organized by age into subgroups of 18-55, 56-69 and 70-plus years, and those subgroups contained around 150, 28 and 57 TCR-sequenced participants, respectively. Study-level results and caveats: Participants were mostly white British, with more females than males. The authors suggested clonal diversity may have been underestimated. Reportedly, almost half of the unique spike-specific TCRs recognized epitopes lying outside the regions that are mutated in the B.1.351 and B.1.1.7 variants. Conclusions about previously exposed vaccinees were limited because only a handful of AZD1222 recipients were SARS-CoV-2 seropositive at baseline. In the small 56-69-year group, the increase in depth fell short of significance, most likely because of low power. The whole spike protein was spanned by vaccine-associated CD4 TCRs, and dominant responses were seen in regions 160-218 and 743-854. Because no day 14 peak-response samples were available, repertoires were characterized only after the peak T cell response. After two AZD1222 doses, both the breadth and the depth of spike-specific TCRs were significantly higher than at day 0 and than in MenACWY recipients.

The germline V gene (reference sequence) gives CDR1 as SGHKS and CDR2 as YYEKEE. V drops 0 bases and J drops 2 bases, leaving 9 bases in between. From its cysteine to its phenylalanine, the CDR3 spans 15 amino acids. Just CDR3 DNA is preserved here, 45 bases in frame from base 1. What this sample's time point label stands for: baseline before first vaccination. Vaccinee samples came from UK trials COV001 and COV002, including a single-blind randomized controlled phase 2/3 trial of AZD1222 (ChAdOx1 nCoV-19) in healthy adults. For TCRbeta chain sequencing, PBMC samples from trial participants were taken at day 0 and at day 28 after the second dose. The CDR3 regions of human TCRbeta chains were subjected to immunosequencing. The paper's data handling went like this. TCRs in the repertoires were matched against a reference library of SARS-CoV-2-specific TCRs that had been generated with the MIRA antigen-specificity platform. Breadth meant the fraction of unique TCRs that were SARS-CoV-2-associated, whereas depth meant the fraction of total T cells that were SARS-CoV-2-associated. Using the MIRA data, each spike-specific TCR was mapped to the spike region that the TCR reacts to and placed in a CD4 or CD8 class. Log10-transformed breadth and depth values were compared by one-way ANOVA with Sidak's multiple comparisons tests. TCRdb limited this immuneACCESS table to in-frame rearrangements with V and J called. A share of clones is missing; checked studies link under half to unresolved V genes, and the rest is unexplained. V and J calls plus clone size are reproduced from that table; the DNA served to infer D and trimming. This sample comprises more than 75,000 clones, roughly nine tenths of them detected only once. The ten largest clones add up to under 2% of the sample.

This receptor was taken from an adult in good health. Recombination connected TRBV5-5 to TRBJ2-1; there is no confident call for the D gene. Sequences were derived from peripheral blood, sampled on day 0 of AZD1222 vaccination. The DNA reads as follows: TGTGCCAGCAGCTTGGGCCAGGTTGCCTACAATGAGCAGTTCTTC. This is translated as CASSLGQVAYNEQFF.